This entry describes one TCR beta chain. Its specificity is unknown. TCRB transcripts that were expressed got sequenced, as all of the isolated RNA had been reverse transcribed. Clones were sequenced by immunoSEQ multiplex PCR, and TCRdb holds only the in-frame ones, with some missing. The data contain 500,000 to 650,000 clones, roughly an eighth of them seen just once; the ten biggest clones take up about 0.11%. This sample is drawn from a study of beta chain features in type 1 diabetes. Whole-study context: Age, gender and cell yields were alike across patients and healthy donors. Findings and caveats of the study: In all four CD4+ subsets, TCRB CDR3 length was significantly, moderately reduced in type 1 diabetes. It was possible that PCR favored shorter templates, equally so in patients and controls.

CDR3 length: 14 amino acids. Germline V CDR1 and CDR2: MNHEY, SVGAGI. V shed 6 bases, J shed 3 bases, and the junction held 4 bases outside the gene matches. The receptor was derived from a man younger than 40 with type 1 diabetes. V gene TRBV6-5 combines with J gene TRBJ2-2, with TRBD1 matching 7 bases. What was sequenced was naive CD4+ T cells from blood. The CDR3 region has the DNA TGTGCCAGCAGGCGAGACAGGGACACCGGGGAGCTGTTTTTT. Amino acid sequence: CASRRDRDTGELFF.